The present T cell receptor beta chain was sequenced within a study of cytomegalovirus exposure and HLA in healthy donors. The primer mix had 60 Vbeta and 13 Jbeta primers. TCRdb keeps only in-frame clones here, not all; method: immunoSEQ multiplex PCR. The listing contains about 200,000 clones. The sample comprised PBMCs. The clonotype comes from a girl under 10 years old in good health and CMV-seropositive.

The CDR3 sequence: CASSPVPEPYEQYF. DNA for the CDR3: TGTGCCAGCAGTCCTGTCCCGGAGCCGTACGAGCAGTACTTC. The chain is built from TRBV6-5 and TRBJ2-7; unclear D gene. This CDR3 is 14 amino acids long. V was trimmed by 5 bases and J by 4 bases, leaving 15 bases between them. Germline V gene data show CDR1 as MNHEY and CDR2 as SVGAGI.